These 18 T cell receptor beta chains came from one sample sequenced in a study of cytomegalovirus exposure and HLA in healthy donors. The PCR made use of 60 Vbeta and 13 Jbeta primers. Profiled with immunoSEQ multiplex PCR; TCRdb holds only in-frame clones, not every one. The repertoire holds roughly 74,000 clones, with around 78% as singletons. The specimen was PBMCs. The receptors were gathered from a man between 40 and 49 years old in good health and CMV-seronegative.

The chain is built from TRBV5-1 and TRBJ1-4, with 7 positions matching TRBD1. The CDR3 is 14 amino acids. The J segment lost 5 bases and the V segment lost 2 bases, leaving 3 bases of the junction unmatched. CDR1 SGHRS and CDR2 YFSETQ come from the germline V gene. The CDR3 loop reads CASSFTGQNEKLFF. CDR3 DNA sequence: TGCGCCAGCAGCTTTACGGGACAGAATGAAAAACTGTTTTTT.

V is TRBV6-1 and J is TRBJ2-1, with 8 bases lining up with TRBD2. V lost 4 bases to trimming and J lost 14 bases; unmatched junction nucleotides: 4. The CDR3 is 11 residues long. The V gene's germline CDR1 is MNHNS and CDR2 SASEGT. In DNA form, the CDR3 reads TGTGCCAGCAGTGTGGGGCGGGAGGAGTTCTTC. Protein product: CASSVGREEFF.

This clone has more than one count but fewer than ten. The chain is built from TRBV7-8 and TRBJ2-2; the D gene is possibly TRBD2 (6 bases). Trimming took off 4 bases at V and 7 bases at J, with 10 bases between the two ends. This CDR3 contains 13 residues. Germline-derived CDR1 and CDR2 are SGHVS and FQNEAQ. CDR3 bases: TGTGCCAGCAGCTCGACTAGAGGCGGGGAGCTGTTTTTT. Translation gives CASSSTRGGELFF.

The chain links TRBV5-1 to TRBJ2-4, with 9 bases fitting TRBD2. There are 15 residues in the CDR3. Germline V lookup: CDR1 SGHRS, CDR2 YFSETQ. Germline trimming cut 4 bases from V and 3 bases from J; bases unmatched to any gene: 5. The CDR3 nucleotides are TGCGCCAGCAGCCCTAGCGGGACTCTCAAAAACATTCAGTACTTC. It yields the protein CASSPSGTLKNIQYF.

The chain is built from TRBV6-6 and TRBJ1-1; D is uncertain. CDR1 MNHNY and CDR2 SVGAGI come from the germline V gene (reference sequence). The V and J ends lost 8 bases and 1 base respectively, with 11 bases between them. The CDR3 runs to 13 residues. Here the CDR3 reads CASLNRENTEAFF. The CDR3 region has the DNA TGTGCCAGCCTAAACCGGGAGAACACTGAAGCTTTCTTT.

The chain combines TRBV5-4 with TRBJ2-7, with TRBD2 as a possible D gene (5 bases). V was pared by 0 bases and J by 5 bases, with 9 bases between. Germline V CDR1 and CDR2: SGHNT, YYREEE (reference sequence). The CDR3 length is 13 residues. CDR3 bases: TGTGCCAGCAGCTTGGTAGCGTCACACGAGCAGTACTTC. Protein sequence: CASSLVASHEQYF.

The rearrangement uses TRBV6-1 and TRBJ1-6; weak D call: TRBD1 (6 bases). The CDR3 is 14 residues long. Germline lookup yields CDR1 MNHNS and CDR2 SASEGT. Trimming left V 4 bases short and J 10 bases short, with 14 bases between. The CDR3 sequence is CASSAYRERSPLHF. In DNA form, the CDR3 reads TGTGCCAGCAGTGCATACAGGGAGAGGTCACCCCTCCACTTT.

The chain joins TRBV6-5 to TRBJ2-7; 7 positions match TRBD2. This CDR3 spans 15 amino acids. The germline CDR1 and CDR2 sequences are MNHEY and SVGAGI. Trimming took 0 bases from V and 3 from J; bases not matched to a gene: 5. The CDR3 protein is CASSYSLGRYYEQYF. The CDR3 region has the DNA TGTGCCAGCAGTTACTCGCTCGGGAGGTACTACGAGCAGTACTTC.

The chain combines TRBV7-2 with TRBJ2-7; TRBD1 matches 9 bases. The CDR3 has 15 residues. The germline V gene encodes CDR1 SGHTA and CDR2 FQGNSA. Trimming removed 2 bases from V and 2 bases from J; junction bases left unmatched: 4. The CDR3 spells CASSLSGQGAYEQYF. In DNA, the CDR3 is TGTGCCAGCAGCTTATCGGGACAGGGCGCCTACGAGCAGTACTTC.

The gene calls are TRBV5-8 and TRBJ2-2; D is uncertain. This CDR3 region has 13 residues. V gave up 2 bases and J gave up 5 bases, with 7 bases separating them. Germline V lookup: CDR1 SGHTS, CDR2 YDEGEE. As DNA, the CDR3 is TGTGCCAGCAGCTTCAGGCGTACCGGGGAGCTGTTTTTT. Protein product: CASSFRRTGELFF. The variable domain in full, with the rest retrieved from reference TRBV5-8 and TRBJ2-2, is EAGVTQSPTHLIKTRGQQATLRCSPISGHTSVYWYQQALGLGLQFLLWYDEGEERNRGNFPPRFSGRQFPNYSSELNVNALELEDSALYLCASSFRRTGELFFGEGSRLTVL.

In its sample, this clone was seen once. This sequence joins TRBV11-3 and TRBJ2-1, with D maybe TRBD2 (5 bases). Trimming removed 4 bases at V and 0 bases at J, with 10 bases between. The length of the CDR3 is 15 residues. Germline V gene lookup returns CDR1 SGHNT and CDR2 YENEEA. The CDR3 loop reads CASSSSGSSYNEQFF. DNA for the CDR3: TGTGCCAGCAGCTCCAGCGGAAGCTCCTACAATGAGCAGTTCTTC.

V and J are TRBV18 and TRBJ1-4, with TRBD1 matching over 9 bases. CDR1 and CDR2 (germline): KGHSH, LQKENI. The CDR3 runs 20 residues. With 3 bases clipped from V and 0 bases from J, the junction kept 14 bases outside the gene matches. The CDR3 nucleotides are TGTGCCAGCTCACCTCCGGGACAGGGATTCTTTGATACAACTAATGAAAAACTGTTTTTT. Translating it yields CASSPPGQGFFDTTNEKLFF.

The chain combines TRBV10-2 with TRBJ2-7; maybe TRBD1 (6 bases). This CDR3 comprises 16 residues. The V and J ends lost 3 bases and 5 bases respectively, with 20 bases between them. Per the germline V gene, CDR1 is WSHSY and CDR2 is SAAADI. CDR3 coding DNA: TGCGCCAGCAGTGACGGTAAAAGAACAGGGTCCAACGAGCAGTACTTC. This encodes CASSDGKRTGSNEQYF.

The rearrangement uses TRBV27 and TRBJ2-5, with 8 nucleotides matching TRBD2. The CDR3 has 17 residues. The germline V gene has CDR1 MNHEY and CDR2 SMNVEV (reference sequence). V was pared by 6 bases and J by 6 bases, with 18 bases of the junction left unmatched. CDR3 loop: CASSRLVAGGPTQTQYF. Written as DNA, the CDR3 is TGTGCCAGCAGCCGTCTTGTTGCGGGAGGCCCCACTCAGACCCAGTACTTC.

This clone was detected only a few times. V and J are TRBV18 and TRBJ2-3; D is undetermined. From germline, CDR1 is KGHSH and CDR2 LQKENI. This CDR3 region has 13 residues. The V and J ends lost 2 bases and 6 bases respectively, with 9 bases between them. The CDR3 protein is CASSPYSFDTQYF. The CDR3 coding sequence is TGTGCCAGCTCACCATATTCGTTCGATACGCAGTATTTT. Together with reference TRBV18 and TRBJ2-3, the CDR3 gives the full variable domain: NAGVMQNPRHLVRRRGQEARLRCSPMKGHSHVYWYRQLPEEGLKFMVYLQKENIIDESGMPKERFSAEFPKEGPSILRIQQVVRGDSAAYFCASSPYSFDTQYFGPGTRLTVL.

DNA for the CDR3: TGTGCCAGCAGTGGACAGGGTAGTGGGGAGCAGTACTTC. Its translation: CASSGQGSGEQYF. This chain joins TRBV6-1 and TRBJ2-7, with 7 bases fitting TRBD1. The CDR3 contains 13 residues. CDR1 and CDR2 (germline): MNHNS, SASEGT. V shed 4 bases, J shed 7 bases, and the junction held 7 bases outside the gene matches.

This chain connects TRBV10-3 to TRBJ1-2; D unclear. Germline V gene data show CDR1 as ENHRY and CDR2 as SYGVKD. V lost 7 bases and J lost 3, with 18 bases in between. CDR3 length: 15 residues. The CDR3 sequence: CAITSTPPGDYGYTF. The CDR3 bases are TGTGCCATCACTAGTACCCCACCTGGAGACTATGGCTACACCTTC.

The rearrangement links TRBV7-9 to TRBJ2-3; TRBD2 agrees at 7 bases. The germline CDR1 and CDR2 sequences are SEHNR and FQNEAQ (reference sequence). With V trimmed by 5 bases and J by 7 bases, 18 bases remained unmatched. This CDR3 has 17 residues. This CDR3 is CASSGPSGGSSVYTQYF. CDR3 sequence (DNA): TGTGCCAGCAGCGGACCTTCTGGCGGGAGTTCAGTGTATACGCAGTATTTT.